The 10 T cell receptor beta chains below come from one sample, sequenced in a study of human T cells and chemical hapten exposure. TCRdb fed the RACE reads into MiXCR, producing one record per CDR3 protein. The sample lists tens of thousands of distinct CDR3 sequences; over 7% were seen once. Time point noted: healthy volunteer bleed at 6 weeks. Total RNA was isolated from whole blood that had not been fractionated. Sequencing used whole blood. The receptors shown here come from a male donor in good health. Some clones in this sample may be carry-over from other donors' samples.

This clonotype showed up just a few times. The chain joins TRBV10-3 to TRBJ1-1; D gene ambiguous. V lost 7 bases, J lost 0 bases, and 6 bases lay in between. The CDR3 has 12 amino acids. Germline V gene sequence: CDR1 ENHRY, CDR2 SYGVKD. The CDR3 region is CAINSVNTEAFF. The CDR3 region has the DNA TGTGCCATCAATAGTGTGAACACTGAAGCTTTCTTT.

This clonotype was recorded a few times. This chain joins TRBV7-3 and TRBJ2-7; possible D gene TRBD1, 5 bases. V shed 2 bases and J shed 5 bases, with 13 bases lying between them. The CDR3 runs to 14 residues. Germline V gene lookup returns CDR1 SGHTA and CDR2 FQGTGA. CDR3 sequence: CASSLSPGWNEQYF. CDR3 nucleotides: TGTGCCAGCAGCTTATCCCCAGGGTGGAACGAGCAGTACTTC.

This clonotype showed up just a few times. The V and J genes are TRBV20-1 and TRBJ2-1, with 8 bases lining up with TRBD2. V lost 1 base to trimming and J lost 4 bases; unmatched junction nucleotides: 9. This CDR3 has 16 residues. CDR1 is DFQATT, CDR2 SNEGSKA, per germline (reference sequence). The CDR3 loop reads CSARVPTSGPYNEQFF. The CDR3 coding sequence is TGCAGTGCTAGAGTACCAACTAGCGGACCTTACAATGAGCAGTTCTTC.

This clonotype was detected ten times or more. J is TRBJ2-1 and V is TRBV5-1; D may be TRBD1 or TRBD2 (6 bases each). The CDR3 covers 15 residues. V was pared by 0 bases and J by 3 bases, with 10 bases between. Germline V CDR1 and CDR2: SGHRS, YFSETQ. CDR3 region: CASSLGGAFYNEQFF. The CDR3, as DNA: TGCGCCAGCAGCTTGGGGGGGGCTTTCTACAATGAGCAGTTCTTC.

This clonotype was seen many times. The chain uses TRBV12-3 or TRBV12-4 and TRBJ2-6, with 9 bases fitting TRBD1. The V gene end was trimmed by 5 bases and the J gene end by 4 bases; junction bases not matched to a gene: 9. The CDR3 has 17 residues. CDR3 DNA: TGTGCCAGCAGTGCCGGGACAGGGCTCAGCGGGGCCAACGTCCTGACTTTC. Translation: CASSAGTGLSGANVLTF.

This chain connects TRBV3-1 to TRBJ2-4; 11 bases are a match to TRBD2. Germline assignment: CDR1 LGHDT and CDR2 YNNKEL (reference sequence). The CDR3 extends over 16 amino acids. V dropped 1 base and J dropped 7; count of bases not matched to a gene: 6. The CDR3 sequence: CASSQVISSGRNIQYF. In DNA, the CDR3 is TGTGCCAGCAGCCAAGTAATTTCTAGCGGGAGGAACATTCAGTACTTC. Using reference TRBV3-1 and TRBJ2-4 for the parts outside the CDR3, the full variable domain is DTAVSQTPKYLVTQMGNDKSIKCEQNLGHDTMYWYKQDSKKFLKIMFSYNNKELIINETVPNRFSPKSPDKAHLNLHINSLELGDSAVYFCASSQVISSGRNIQYFGAGTRLSVL.

The V gene is TRBV5-1, the J gene TRBJ2-7; 8 nucleotides match TRBD1. After removal of 0 bases from V and 5 bases from J, the junction contained 4 bases not matched to a gene. The CDR3 length is 14 residues. CDR1 SGHRS and CDR2 YFSETQ come from the germline V gene. Written as DNA, the CDR3 is TGCGCCAGCAGCTTGGAGGAACAGGGGGACGAGCAGTACTTC. Protein: CASSLEEQGDEQYF.

This chain joins TRBV12-3 or TRBV12-4 and TRBJ2-4, with TRBD1 identical over 8 bases. The CDR3 contains 14 residues. V shed 6 bases, J shed 4 bases, and the junction held 5 bases outside the gene matches. The CDR3 spells CASSPRTGKNIQYF. In DNA, the CDR3 is TGTGCCAGCAGCCCCCGGACAGGGAAAAACATTCAGTACTTC.

This clonotype was seen repeatedly, ten times or more. The genes are TRBV12-3 or TRBV12-4 and TRBJ1-5; no reliable D call. The CDR3 runs 14 residues. Trimming took 1 base from V and 0 from J, leaving 4 bases between them. CDR3 DNA: TGTGCCAGCAGTTTAGACTTTAGCAATCAGCCCCAGCATTTT. It is translated as CASSLDFSNQPQHF.

The genes are TRBV2 and TRBJ1-1; a weak D match, TRBD1 (5 bases). V lost 6 bases and J 1 base, leaving 12 bases between the germline ends. CDR1 SNHLY and CDR2 FYNNEI come from the germline V gene. The CDR3 covers 14 residues. CDR3 loop: CASRGRGTNTEAFF. The CDR3 nucleotides are TGTGCCAGCAGGGGTCGGGGGACGAACACTGAAGCTTTCTTT.